This T cell receptor (beta chain) was captured in a study of T cell responses to AZD1222 COVID-19 vaccine. General study results and limits: The donor group comprised mostly white British people and more females; the analysis possibly underestimated clonal diversity.

This clone was detected only once. What it binds is unknown. Some clones are missing from TCRdb's copy, which holds only in-frame ones; the method was immunoSEQ multiplex PCR. The sample includes more than 110,000 clones, approximately 89% of them seen just once. Sequences were derived from peripheral blood, sampled on day 0 of AZD1222 vaccination. The receptor was derived from an adult in good health.

The CDR3 loop is CASSLELRANYGYTF. The CDR3 DNA reads as TGTGCCAGCAGCTTGGAACTGAGAGCTAACTATGGCTACACCTTC. This chain uses TRBV5-5 with TRBJ1-2; no clear D gene. Trimming removed 0 bases at V and 0 bases at J, with 9 bases between. The CDR3 has 15 residues. Germline loops: CDR1 SGHKS, CDR2 YYEKEE (reference sequence).